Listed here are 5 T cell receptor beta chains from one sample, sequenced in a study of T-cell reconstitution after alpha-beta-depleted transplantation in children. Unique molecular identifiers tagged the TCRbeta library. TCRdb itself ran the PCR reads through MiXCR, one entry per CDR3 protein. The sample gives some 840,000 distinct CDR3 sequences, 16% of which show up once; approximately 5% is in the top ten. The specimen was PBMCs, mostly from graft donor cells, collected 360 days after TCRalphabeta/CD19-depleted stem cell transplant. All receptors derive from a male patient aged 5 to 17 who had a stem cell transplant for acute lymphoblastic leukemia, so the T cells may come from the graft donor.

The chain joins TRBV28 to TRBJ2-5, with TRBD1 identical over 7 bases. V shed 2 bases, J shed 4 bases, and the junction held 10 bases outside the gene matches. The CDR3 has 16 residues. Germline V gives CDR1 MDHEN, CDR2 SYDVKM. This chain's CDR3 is CASSLRPDRRGETQYF. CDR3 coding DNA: TGTGCCAGCAGTTTAAGGCCGGACAGGCGCGGAGAGACCCAGTACTTC. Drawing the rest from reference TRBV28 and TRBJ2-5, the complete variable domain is DVKVTQSSRYLVKRTGEKVFLECVQDMDHENMFWYRQDPGLGLRLIYFSYDVKMKEKGDIPEGYSVSREKKERFSLILESASTNQTSMYLCASSLRPDRRGETQYFGPGTRLLVL.

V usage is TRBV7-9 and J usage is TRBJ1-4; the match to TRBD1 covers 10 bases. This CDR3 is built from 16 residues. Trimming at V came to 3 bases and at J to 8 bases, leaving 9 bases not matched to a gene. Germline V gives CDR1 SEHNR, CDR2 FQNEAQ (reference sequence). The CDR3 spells CASSFGRQGAGEKLFF. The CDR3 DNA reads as TGTGCCAGCAGCTTTGGGAGACAGGGGGCAGGAGAAAAACTGTTTTTT.

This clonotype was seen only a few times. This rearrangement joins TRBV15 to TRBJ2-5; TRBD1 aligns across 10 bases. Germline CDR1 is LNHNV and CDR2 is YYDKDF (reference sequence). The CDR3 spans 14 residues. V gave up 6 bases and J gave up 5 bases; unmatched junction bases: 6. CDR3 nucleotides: TGTGCCACCAGGGCCGGGACAGGGGAGGAGACCCAGTACTTC. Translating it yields CATRAGTGEETQYF.

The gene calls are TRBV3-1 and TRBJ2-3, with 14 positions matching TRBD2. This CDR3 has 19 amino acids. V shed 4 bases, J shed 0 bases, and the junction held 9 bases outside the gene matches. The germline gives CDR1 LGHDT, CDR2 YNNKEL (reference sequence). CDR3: CASSRRGLAGAGSTDTQYF. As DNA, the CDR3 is TGTGCCAGCAGCCGTCGGGGACTAGCGGGGGCCGGGAGCACAGATACGCAGTATTTT.

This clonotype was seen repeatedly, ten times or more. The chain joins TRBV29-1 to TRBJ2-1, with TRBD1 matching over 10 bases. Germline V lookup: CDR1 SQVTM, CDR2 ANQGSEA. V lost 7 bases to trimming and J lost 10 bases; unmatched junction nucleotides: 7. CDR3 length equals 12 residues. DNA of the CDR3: TGCAGCGCCCGGGACAGGGGTCTCGAGCAGTTCTTC. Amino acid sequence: CSARDRGLEQFF.